This T cell receptor (beta chain) appears in the sequencing data of a study of blood T cell repertoires in COVID-19. About the research overall: Samples representing acute and convalescent COVID-19 were sourced from the United States, Italy and Spain. PBMCs, B-cell-depleted T cells, or T cells provided the cDNA or gDNA that made up the material.

On this clone itself: The same CDR3 also results from other DNA sequences found in this sample.

Germline lookup yields CDR1 MNHEY and CDR2 SVGEGT. The V end lost 2 bases, the J end lost 5 bases, and 9 bases lay between the germline ends. This CDR3 comprises 13 residues. In the original analysis: How many nucleated cells were present was estimated from reference gene primer amplification. Measured with immunoSEQ multiplex PCR; TCRdb has only the in-frame clones, and not every one. The V and J calls and clone size come from that table; D and trimming were worked out from the DNA. The sample carries about 170,000 clones, around 84% recorded once. Sequenced sample: peripheral blood. The source is a middle-aged man with active or convalescent COVID-19. The chain employs TRBV6-2 or TRBV6-3 and TRBJ1-1; D unclear. The CDR3 nucleotides are TGTGCCAGCAGTTACGGCCGAGGGACTGAAGCTTTCTTT. Amino acid sequence: CASSYGRGTEAFF.